This T cell receptor beta chain was sequenced in a study of early T cells in non-severe SARS-CoV-2 infection. Background on the study: Sequencing was performed on bulk RNA from unsorted whole blood, leaving chains unpaired.

With V trimmed by 4 bases and J by 2 bases, 3 bases remained unmatched. Per the germline V gene, CDR1 is LGHDT and CDR2 is YNNKEL (reference sequence). CDR3 length: 14 residues. The library protocol tagged individual cDNA molecules with unique molecular identifiers. TCRdb itself ran the 5' RACE reads through MiXCR, one entry per CDR3 protein. The sample yields about 50,000 distinct CDR3 sequences, 7.5% to 10% seen once. At least ten counts were recorded for this clonotype. Sequencing used whole blood. The clonotype was recovered from an adult who was a healthcare worker with PCR-confirmed SARS-CoV-2 infection or an uninfected control (not recorded which). This rearrangement joins TRBV3-1 to TRBJ2-7; 9 bases line up with TRBD1. CDR3 in amino acids: CASSPWDRAYEQYF. The CDR3 DNA is TGTGCCAGCAGCCCATGGGACAGGGCCTACGAGCAGTACTTC.